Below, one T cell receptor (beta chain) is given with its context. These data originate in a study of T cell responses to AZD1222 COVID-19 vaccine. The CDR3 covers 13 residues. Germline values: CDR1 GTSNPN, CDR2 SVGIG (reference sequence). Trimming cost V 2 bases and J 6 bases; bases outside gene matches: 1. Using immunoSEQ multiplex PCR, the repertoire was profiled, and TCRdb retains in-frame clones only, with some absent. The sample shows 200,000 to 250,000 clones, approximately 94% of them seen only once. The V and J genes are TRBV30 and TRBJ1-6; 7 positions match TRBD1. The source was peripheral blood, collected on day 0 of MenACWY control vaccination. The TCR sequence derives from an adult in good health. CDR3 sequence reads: CAWSRQGNSPLHF. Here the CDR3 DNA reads TGTGCCTGGAGTCGACAGGGTAATTCACCCCTCCACTTT.